The clone carrying this T cell receptor (beta chain) turned up a few times. The repertoire was sequenced with immunoSEQ multiplex PCR; TCRdb's copy has only in-frame clones and lacks some. The sample lists about 310,000 clones, about 90% occurring once. V was cut by 2 bases and J by 4 bases, with 9 bases left in between. CDR1 is MDHEN, CDR2 SYDVKM, per germline. The CDR3 covers 13 residues. These data come from a study of blood T cell repertoires in COVID-19. Across the study: Acute and convalescent COVID-19 samples came from the United States, Italy and Spain. The analysed material was cDNA or gDNA that came from T cells, B-cell-depleted T cells, or PBMCs.

Seattle participants joined during active infection and were tracked over time. This chain joins TRBV28 and TRBJ2-7; unclear D gene. This TCR derives from a woman aged 25 to 39 with COVID-19, enrolled during active disease. Sequencing was carried out using peripheral blood. The CDR3 loop reads CASSLNRVYEQYF. The CDR3 DNA follows: TGTGCCAGCAGTTTAAACAGAGTATACGAGCAGTACTTC.